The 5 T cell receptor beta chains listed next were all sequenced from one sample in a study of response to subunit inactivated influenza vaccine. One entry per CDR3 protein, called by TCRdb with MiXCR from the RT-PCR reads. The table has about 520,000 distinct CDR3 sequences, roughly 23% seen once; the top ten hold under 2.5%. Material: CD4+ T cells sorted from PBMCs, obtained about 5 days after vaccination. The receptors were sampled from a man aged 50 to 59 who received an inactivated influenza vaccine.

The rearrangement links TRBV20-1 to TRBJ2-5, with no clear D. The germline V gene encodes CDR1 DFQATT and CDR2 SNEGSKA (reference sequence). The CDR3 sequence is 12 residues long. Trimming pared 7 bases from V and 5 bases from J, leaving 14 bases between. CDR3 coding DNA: TGCAGTGTGGACGAACGACGGGAGACCCAGTACTTC. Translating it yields CSVDERRETQYF.

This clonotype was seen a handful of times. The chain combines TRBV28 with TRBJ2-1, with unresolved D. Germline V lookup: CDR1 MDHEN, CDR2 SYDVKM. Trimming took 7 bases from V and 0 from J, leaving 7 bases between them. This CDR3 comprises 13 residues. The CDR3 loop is CASMRLSYNEQFF. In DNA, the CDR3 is TGTGCCAGCATGAGGCTCTCCTACAATGAGCAGTTCTTC.

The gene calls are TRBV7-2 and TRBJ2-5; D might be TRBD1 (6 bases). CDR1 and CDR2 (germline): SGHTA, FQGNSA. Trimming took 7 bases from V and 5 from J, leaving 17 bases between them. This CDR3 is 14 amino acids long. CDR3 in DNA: TGTGCCAGCACCTCACAGGGTTTCGGGGAGACCCAGTACTTC. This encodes CASTSQGFGETQYF.

As DNA, the CDR3 is TGTGCCAGCAGCCCCGACCGGGCGCGGATCTACGAGCAGTACTTC. This sequence encodes CASSPDRARIYEQYF. The genes are TRBV7-2 and TRBJ2-7; D ambiguous. Trimming left V 5 bases short and J 3 bases short, with 17 bases between. This CDR3 region has 15 residues. CDR1 and CDR2 (germline): SGHTA, FQGNSA.

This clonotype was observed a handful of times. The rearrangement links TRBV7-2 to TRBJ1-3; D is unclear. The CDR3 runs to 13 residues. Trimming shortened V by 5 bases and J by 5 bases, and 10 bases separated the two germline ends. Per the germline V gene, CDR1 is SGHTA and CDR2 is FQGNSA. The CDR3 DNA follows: TGTGCCAGCAGCCGAATGACTAGAAACACCATATATTTT. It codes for CASSRMTRNTIYF.